The 4 T cell receptor beta chains reported below all come from one sample, sequenced in a study of blood T cell repertoires in COVID-19. Profiling relied on immunoSEQ multiplex PCR, and the TCRdb table lists in-frame clones only, not all of them. The sample records about 230,000 clones, roughly 81% being singletons. The sequencing input was peripheral blood. The receptors stem from a woman older than 75 with COVID-19, enrolled during active disease.

This clone came up once. The chain carries TRBV18 and TRBJ2-5; D is unclear. V was clipped by 2 bases and J by 0 bases, with 4 bases between them. In germline, CDR1 is KGHSH, CDR2 LQKENI. This CDR3 is built from 13 residues. CDR3 in DNA: TGTGCCAGCTCACCAACTTACCAAGAGACCCAGTACTTC. As protein: CASSPTYQETQYF. Complete variable domain (other parts from reference TRBV18 and TRBJ2-5): NAGVMQNPRHLVRRRGQEARLRCSPMKGHSHVYWYRQLPEEGLKFMVYLQKENIIDESGMPKERFSAEFPKEGPSILRIQQVVRGDSAAYFCASSPTYQETQYFGPGTRLLVL.

V gene TRBV3-1 (or the pseudogene TRBV3-2) combines with J gene TRBJ2-3, with D possibly TRBD2 on 5 matching bases. V gave up 2 bases and J gave up 9 bases, with 24 bases separating them. This CDR3 region has 17 residues. Germline-derived CDR1 and CDR2 are LGHDT and YNNKEL (reference sequence). CDR3 DNA: TGTGCCAGCAGCCAACTTTTCAGAGGTCCCCGGGAAGGAACGCAGTATTTT. Translated: CASSQLFRGPREGTQYF.

This chain joins TRBV9 and TRBJ1-2; 8 bases line up with TRBD1. The CDR3 is 16 residues long. V trimming: 0 bases; J trimming: 4 bases; junction bases outside the gene matches: 8. Germline CDR1 reads SGDLS; CDR2 reads YYNGEE. CDR3 bases: TGTGCCAGCAGCGTAGGCAGGGGGCGCGGGTTCTATGGCTACACCTTC. Protein sequence: CASSVGRGRGFYGYTF.

The genes are TRBV11-2 and TRBJ1-1; TRBD1 is a possible D gene (6 bases). With 4 bases removed from V and 13 bases from J, the gap between germline ends came to 19 bases. Germline V gives CDR1 SGHAT, CDR2 FQNNGV. There are 13 residues in the CDR3. CDR3: CASSSLLTGRVFF. DNA for the CDR3: TGTGCCAGCAGCTCCCTCCTGACAGGCAGAGTTTTCTTT.